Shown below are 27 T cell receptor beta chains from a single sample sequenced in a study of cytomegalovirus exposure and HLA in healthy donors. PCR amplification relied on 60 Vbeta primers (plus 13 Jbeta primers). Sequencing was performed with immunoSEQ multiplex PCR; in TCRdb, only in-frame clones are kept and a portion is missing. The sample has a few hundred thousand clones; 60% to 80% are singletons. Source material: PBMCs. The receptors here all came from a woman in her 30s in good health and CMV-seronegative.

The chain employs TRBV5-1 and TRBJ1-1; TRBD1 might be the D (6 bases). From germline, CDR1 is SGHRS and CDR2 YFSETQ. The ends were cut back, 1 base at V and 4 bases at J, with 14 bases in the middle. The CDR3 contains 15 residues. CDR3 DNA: TGCGCCAGCAGCTTGACGTCTCGGGGGGCCACTGAAGCTTTCTTT. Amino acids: CASSLTSRGATEAFF.

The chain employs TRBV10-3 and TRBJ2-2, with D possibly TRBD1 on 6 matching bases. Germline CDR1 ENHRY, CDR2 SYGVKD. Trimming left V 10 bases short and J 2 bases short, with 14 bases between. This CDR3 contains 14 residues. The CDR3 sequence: CANRAQVNTGELFF. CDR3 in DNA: TGTGCCAACAGGGCGCAGGTTAACACCGGGGAGCTGTTTTTT.

CDR3 region: CASSLWADSRYGYTF. The CDR3 DNA is TGTGCCAGCAGTTTATGGGCGGACAGTCGCTATGGCTACACCTTC. This sequence joins TRBV27 and TRBJ1-2, with D possibly being TRBD1 (6 bases). The CDR3 covers 15 residues. Germline V lookup: CDR1 MNHEY, CDR2 SMNVEV (reference sequence). V lost 1 base and J lost 4, with 13 bases in between.

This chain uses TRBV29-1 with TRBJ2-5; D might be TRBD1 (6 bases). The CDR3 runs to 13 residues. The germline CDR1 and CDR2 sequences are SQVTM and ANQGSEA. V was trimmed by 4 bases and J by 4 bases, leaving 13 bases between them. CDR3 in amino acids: CSVGTAQPETQYF. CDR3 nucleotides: TGCAGCGTTGGGACAGCACAGCCAGAGACCCAGTACTTC.

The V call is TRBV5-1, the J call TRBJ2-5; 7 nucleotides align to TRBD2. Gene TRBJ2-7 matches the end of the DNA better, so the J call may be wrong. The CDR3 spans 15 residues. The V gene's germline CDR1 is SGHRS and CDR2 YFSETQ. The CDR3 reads CASSLNRAGAYEQYF. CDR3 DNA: TGCGCCAGCAGCTTGAACCGGGCGGGGGCCTACGAGCAGTACTTC.

The CDR3 nucleotides are TGTGCCAGCAGTTCCTTCGGGGAGCTGTTTTTT. This gives the protein CASSSFGELFF. The V gene is TRBV27, the J gene TRBJ2-2, with unresolved D. Germline values: CDR1 MNHEY, CDR2 SMNVEV (reference sequence). CDR3 length equals 11 residues. The V end was cut by 4 bases, the J end by 7 bases, with 4 bases between.

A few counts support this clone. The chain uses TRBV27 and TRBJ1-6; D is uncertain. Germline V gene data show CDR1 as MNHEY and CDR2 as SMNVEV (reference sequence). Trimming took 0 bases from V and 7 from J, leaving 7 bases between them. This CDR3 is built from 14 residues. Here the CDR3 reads CASSLSSANSPLHF. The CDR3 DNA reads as TGTGCCAGCAGTTTATCTTCCGCGAATTCACCCCTCCACTTT.

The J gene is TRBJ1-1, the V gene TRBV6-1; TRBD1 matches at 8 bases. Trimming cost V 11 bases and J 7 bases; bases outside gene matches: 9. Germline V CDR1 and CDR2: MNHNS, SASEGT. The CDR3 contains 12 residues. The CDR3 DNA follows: TGTGCCGTAAGGACAGGGTCTATTGAAGCTTTCTTT. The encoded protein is CAVRTGSIEAFF.

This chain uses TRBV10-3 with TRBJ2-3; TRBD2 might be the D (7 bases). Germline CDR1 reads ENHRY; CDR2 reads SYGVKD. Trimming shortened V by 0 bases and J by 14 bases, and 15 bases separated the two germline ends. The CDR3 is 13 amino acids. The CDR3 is CAISESTAGARYF. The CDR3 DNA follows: TGTGCCATCAGTGAGTCAACTGCGGGGGCCCGGTATTTT.

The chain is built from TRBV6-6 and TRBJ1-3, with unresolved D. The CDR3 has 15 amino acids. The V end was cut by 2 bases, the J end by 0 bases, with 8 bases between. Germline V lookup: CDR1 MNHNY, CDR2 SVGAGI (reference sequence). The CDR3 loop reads CASSYKISSGNTIYF. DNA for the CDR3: TGTGCCAGCAGTTACAAGATCAGCTCTGGAAACACCATATATTTT.

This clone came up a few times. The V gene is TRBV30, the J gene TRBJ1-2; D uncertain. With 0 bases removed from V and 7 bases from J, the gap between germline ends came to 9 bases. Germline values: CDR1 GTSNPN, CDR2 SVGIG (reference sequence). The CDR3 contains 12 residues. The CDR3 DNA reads TGTGCCTGGAGTGTACAAGGAGGTGGCTACACCTTC. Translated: CAWSVQGGGYTF.

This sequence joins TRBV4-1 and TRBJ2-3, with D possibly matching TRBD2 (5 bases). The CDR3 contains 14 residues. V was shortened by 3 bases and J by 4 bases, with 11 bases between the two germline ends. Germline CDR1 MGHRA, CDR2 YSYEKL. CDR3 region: CASSQLSGADTQYF. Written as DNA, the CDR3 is TGCGCCAGCAGCCAGCTAAGCGGAGCAGATACGCAGTATTTT.

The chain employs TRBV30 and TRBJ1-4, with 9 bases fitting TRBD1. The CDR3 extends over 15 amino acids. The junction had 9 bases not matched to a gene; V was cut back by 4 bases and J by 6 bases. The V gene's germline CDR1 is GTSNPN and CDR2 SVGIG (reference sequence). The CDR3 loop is CAWKRRDRADEKLFF. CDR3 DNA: TGTGCCTGGAAAAGAAGGGACAGGGCGGATGAAAAACTGTTTTTT.

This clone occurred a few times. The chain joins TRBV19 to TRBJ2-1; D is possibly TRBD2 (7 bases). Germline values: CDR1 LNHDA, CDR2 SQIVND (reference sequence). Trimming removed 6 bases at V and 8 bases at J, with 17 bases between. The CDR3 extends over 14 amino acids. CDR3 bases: TGTGCCAGTAGGCCGGGGGGCCTCGGCGATGAGCAGTTCTTC. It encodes CASRPGGLGDEQFF.

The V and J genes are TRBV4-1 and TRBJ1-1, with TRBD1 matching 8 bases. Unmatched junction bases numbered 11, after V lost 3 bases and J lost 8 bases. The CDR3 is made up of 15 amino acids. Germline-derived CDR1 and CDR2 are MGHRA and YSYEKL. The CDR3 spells CASSHGSGGVTEAFF. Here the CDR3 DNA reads TGCGCCAGCAGCCACGGATCAGGGGGCGTAACCGAAGCTTTCTTT.

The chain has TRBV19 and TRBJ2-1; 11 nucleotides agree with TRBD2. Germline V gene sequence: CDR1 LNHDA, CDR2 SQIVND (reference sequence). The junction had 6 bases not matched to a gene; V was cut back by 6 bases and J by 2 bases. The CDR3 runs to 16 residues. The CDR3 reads CASRPLAGGAYNEQFF. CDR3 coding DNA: TGTGCCAGTAGGCCCCTAGCGGGAGGTGCCTACAATGAGCAGTTCTTC.

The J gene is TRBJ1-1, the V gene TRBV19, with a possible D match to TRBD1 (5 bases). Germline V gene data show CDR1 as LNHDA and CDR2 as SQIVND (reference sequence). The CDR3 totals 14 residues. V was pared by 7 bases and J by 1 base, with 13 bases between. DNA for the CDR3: TGTGCCAGTAACGTCGGGGGAGCGAACACTGAAGCTTTCTTT. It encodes CASNVGGANTEAFF.

CDR3 residues: CASSQAQGAGVNEKLFF. The CDR3 DNA reads as TGTGCCAGCAGCCAAGCCCAGGGGGCTGGAGTCAATGAAAAACTGTTTTTT. The V gene is TRBV5-4, the J gene TRBJ1-4; 8 bases align to TRBD1. V trimming: 4 bases; J trimming: 5 bases; junction bases outside the gene matches: 13. The CDR3 has 17 amino acids. Germline V lookup: CDR1 SGHNT, CDR2 YYREEE (reference sequence). The complete variable domain, with remaining parts taken from reference TRBV5-4 and TRBJ1-4, reads ETGVTQSPTHLIKTRGQQVTLRCSSQSGHNTVSWYQQALGQGPQFIFQYYREEENGRGNFPPRFSGLQFPNYSSELNVNALELDDSALYLCASSQAQGAGVNEKLFFGSGTQLSVL.

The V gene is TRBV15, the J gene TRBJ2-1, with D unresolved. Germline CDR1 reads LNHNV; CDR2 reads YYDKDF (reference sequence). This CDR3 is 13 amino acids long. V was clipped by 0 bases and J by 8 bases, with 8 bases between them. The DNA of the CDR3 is TGTGCCACCAGCAGAGATCTTGTCGATGAGCAGTTCTTC. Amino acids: CATSRDLVDEQFF.

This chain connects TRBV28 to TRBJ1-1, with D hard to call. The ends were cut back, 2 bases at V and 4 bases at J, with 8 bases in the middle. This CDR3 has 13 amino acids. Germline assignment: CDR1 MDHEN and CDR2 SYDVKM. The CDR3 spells CASSLPGGTEAFF. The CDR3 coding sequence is TGTGCCAGCAGTTTACCGGGAGGCACTGAAGCTTTCTTT.

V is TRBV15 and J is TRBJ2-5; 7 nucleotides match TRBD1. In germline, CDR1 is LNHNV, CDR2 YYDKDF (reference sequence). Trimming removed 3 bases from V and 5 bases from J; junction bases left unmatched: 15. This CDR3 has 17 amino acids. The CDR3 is CATSSPLSGGTVETQYF. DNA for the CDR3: TGTGCCACCAGCAGTCCCCTTTCAGGGGGTACGGTGGAGACCCAGTACTTC.

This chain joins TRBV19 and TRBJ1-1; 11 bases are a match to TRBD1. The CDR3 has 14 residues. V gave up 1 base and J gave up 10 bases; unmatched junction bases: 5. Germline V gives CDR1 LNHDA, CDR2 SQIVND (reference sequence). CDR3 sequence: CASSIVGQGARAFF. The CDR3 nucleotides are TGTGCCAGTAGTATAGTTGGACAGGGGGCGCGAGCTTTCTTT.

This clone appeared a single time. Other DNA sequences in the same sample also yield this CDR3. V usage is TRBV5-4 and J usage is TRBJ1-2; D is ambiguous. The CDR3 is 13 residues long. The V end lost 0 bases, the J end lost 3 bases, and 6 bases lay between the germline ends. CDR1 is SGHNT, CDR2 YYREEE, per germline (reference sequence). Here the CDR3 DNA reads TGTGCCAGCAGCTTGGAGAGGGACTATGGCTACACCTTC. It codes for CASSLERDYGYTF.

For the CDR3, the DNA is TGTGCCAGCAGCCCCCGCCCTAGGAGCGGGGGAACCGGGGAGCTGTTTTTT. It codes for CASSPRPRSGGTGELFF. The rearrangement links TRBV9 to TRBJ2-2, with 8 bases identical to TRBD2. This CDR3 spans 17 amino acids. CDR1 SGDLS and CDR2 YYNGEE come from the germline V gene. Trimming cost V 4 bases and J 5 bases; bases outside gene matches: 13.

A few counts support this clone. In DNA form, the CDR3 reads TGCGCCAGCAGTCTAACAGGGGGCAGCGGGACAGATACGCAGTATTTT. This codes for CASSLTGGSGTDTQYF. The V call is TRBV5-1, the J call TRBJ2-3; TRBD1 agrees at 9 bases. Germline CDR1 SGHRS, CDR2 YFSETQ. V was clipped by 5 bases and J by 3 bases; unmatched bases: 10. The CDR3 runs 16 residues.

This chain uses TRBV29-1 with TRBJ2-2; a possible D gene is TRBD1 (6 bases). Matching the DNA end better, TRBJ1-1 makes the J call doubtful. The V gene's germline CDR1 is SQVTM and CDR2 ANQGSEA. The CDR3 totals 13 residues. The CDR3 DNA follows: TGCAGCGTTGAAAAACAGGGAAACACTGAAGCTTTCTTT. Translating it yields CSVEKQGNTEAFF.

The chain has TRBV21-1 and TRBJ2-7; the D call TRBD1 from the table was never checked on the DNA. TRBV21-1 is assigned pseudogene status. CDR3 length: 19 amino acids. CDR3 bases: TGTGCCAGCAGCAAAGGCCCGGGACAGGATAGACTTCAAGGTTACGAGCAGTACTTC. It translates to CASSKGPGQDRLQGYEQYF.